This T cell receptor beta chain comes out of a study of OX40 agonist ivuxolimab in advanced cancers. TCRdb's table, derived via immunoSEQ multiplex PCR, lists solely in-frame clones and lacks some. The sample records 64,000 or so clones, roughly 84% being singletons. Per germline, CDR1 MGHRA and CDR2 YSYEKL. CDR3 length: 14 amino acids. Trimming shortened V by 0 bases and J by 5 bases, and 10 bases separated the two germline ends. About this clone: This specimen includes other DNA sequences encoding the same CDR3.

The specimen comprised CD4+ or CD8+ T cells sorted from blood, sampled in a trial of the OX40 agonist ivuxolimab. The receptor comes from an adult with an advanced solid tumor such as melanoma, head and neck, liver or kidney cancer. The chain couples TRBV4-1 to TRBJ2-5; either TRBD1 or TRBD2 may supply D (5 bases each). The CDR3 DNA reads TGCGCCAGCAGCCAAGATCCGGGGCTGGAGACCCAGTACTTC. Protein: CASSQDPGLETQYF.